The clone carrying this T cell receptor (beta chain) was seen a few times. Each CDR3 protein is one row after TCRdb ran MiXCR on the RT-PCR reads. The sample holds about 540,000 distinct CDR3 sequences, around 21% seen once. The data were obtained in a study of response to subunit inactivated influenza vaccine. Germline V gives CDR1 MNHNS, CDR2 SASEGT. V lost 9 bases and J lost 2; bases outside the gene matches: 10. The CDR3 covers 16 residues. This sample also appeared in a second study, on T cells expressing NK-cell markers. According to that study: With UMIs, 5'RACE template switching was used to make TCR beta cDNA. Sorted T-cell subsets CD3+CD56+NKG2C+, CD3+CD56+NKG2C- and CD3+CD56-NKG2C+ were TCR beta-sequenced. There were seven HCMV-seropositive donors and one seronegative donor among the eight sequenced.

Sequenced material: CD4+ T cells sorted from PBMCs, taken 11 to 12 days after vaccination. This receptor was identified in a man in his forties or fifties who received an inactivated influenza vaccine. This sequence joins TRBV6-1 and TRBJ2-2, with 9 positions matching TRBD1. For the CDR3, the DNA is TGTGCCAGTCAACTAAACAGGGGGCTAAACACCGGGGAGCTGTTTTTT. It specifies CASQLNRGLNTGELFF.